This entry is about one T cell receptor (beta chain). Its specificity is not known. This sample was included in a study of CXCR3-negative and CXCR3-positive naive CD8 T cells. Study results and caveats: Fresh PBMCs served for most assays, and CXCR3 expression fell partially after cryopreservation. Naive cells that were CXCR3-positive had more hydrophobic TRB CDR3s (compared with CXCR3-negative naive cells).

TRB cDNA was prepared as libraries by UMI-labeled 5' RACE. TCRdb reprocessed the 5' RACE reads and keeps a single row for each CDR3 protein, giving no DNA. The sample holds roughly 110,000 distinct CDR3 sequences. Looked up from germline, CDR1 is MNHEY and CDR2 is SVGAGI. There are 12 residues in the CDR3. Material for sequencing was naive CXCR3+ CD8+ T cells from blood. Subset described: CD45RO-CCR7+CD27+CD95- naive CD8+ T cells expressing CXCR3 (TNR3+). The rearrangement links TRBV6-5 to TRBJ2-6. The sequence came from a human donor in good health. Some clones in this sample may be carry-over from other donors' samples. Here the CDR3 reads CASSLGANVLTF.